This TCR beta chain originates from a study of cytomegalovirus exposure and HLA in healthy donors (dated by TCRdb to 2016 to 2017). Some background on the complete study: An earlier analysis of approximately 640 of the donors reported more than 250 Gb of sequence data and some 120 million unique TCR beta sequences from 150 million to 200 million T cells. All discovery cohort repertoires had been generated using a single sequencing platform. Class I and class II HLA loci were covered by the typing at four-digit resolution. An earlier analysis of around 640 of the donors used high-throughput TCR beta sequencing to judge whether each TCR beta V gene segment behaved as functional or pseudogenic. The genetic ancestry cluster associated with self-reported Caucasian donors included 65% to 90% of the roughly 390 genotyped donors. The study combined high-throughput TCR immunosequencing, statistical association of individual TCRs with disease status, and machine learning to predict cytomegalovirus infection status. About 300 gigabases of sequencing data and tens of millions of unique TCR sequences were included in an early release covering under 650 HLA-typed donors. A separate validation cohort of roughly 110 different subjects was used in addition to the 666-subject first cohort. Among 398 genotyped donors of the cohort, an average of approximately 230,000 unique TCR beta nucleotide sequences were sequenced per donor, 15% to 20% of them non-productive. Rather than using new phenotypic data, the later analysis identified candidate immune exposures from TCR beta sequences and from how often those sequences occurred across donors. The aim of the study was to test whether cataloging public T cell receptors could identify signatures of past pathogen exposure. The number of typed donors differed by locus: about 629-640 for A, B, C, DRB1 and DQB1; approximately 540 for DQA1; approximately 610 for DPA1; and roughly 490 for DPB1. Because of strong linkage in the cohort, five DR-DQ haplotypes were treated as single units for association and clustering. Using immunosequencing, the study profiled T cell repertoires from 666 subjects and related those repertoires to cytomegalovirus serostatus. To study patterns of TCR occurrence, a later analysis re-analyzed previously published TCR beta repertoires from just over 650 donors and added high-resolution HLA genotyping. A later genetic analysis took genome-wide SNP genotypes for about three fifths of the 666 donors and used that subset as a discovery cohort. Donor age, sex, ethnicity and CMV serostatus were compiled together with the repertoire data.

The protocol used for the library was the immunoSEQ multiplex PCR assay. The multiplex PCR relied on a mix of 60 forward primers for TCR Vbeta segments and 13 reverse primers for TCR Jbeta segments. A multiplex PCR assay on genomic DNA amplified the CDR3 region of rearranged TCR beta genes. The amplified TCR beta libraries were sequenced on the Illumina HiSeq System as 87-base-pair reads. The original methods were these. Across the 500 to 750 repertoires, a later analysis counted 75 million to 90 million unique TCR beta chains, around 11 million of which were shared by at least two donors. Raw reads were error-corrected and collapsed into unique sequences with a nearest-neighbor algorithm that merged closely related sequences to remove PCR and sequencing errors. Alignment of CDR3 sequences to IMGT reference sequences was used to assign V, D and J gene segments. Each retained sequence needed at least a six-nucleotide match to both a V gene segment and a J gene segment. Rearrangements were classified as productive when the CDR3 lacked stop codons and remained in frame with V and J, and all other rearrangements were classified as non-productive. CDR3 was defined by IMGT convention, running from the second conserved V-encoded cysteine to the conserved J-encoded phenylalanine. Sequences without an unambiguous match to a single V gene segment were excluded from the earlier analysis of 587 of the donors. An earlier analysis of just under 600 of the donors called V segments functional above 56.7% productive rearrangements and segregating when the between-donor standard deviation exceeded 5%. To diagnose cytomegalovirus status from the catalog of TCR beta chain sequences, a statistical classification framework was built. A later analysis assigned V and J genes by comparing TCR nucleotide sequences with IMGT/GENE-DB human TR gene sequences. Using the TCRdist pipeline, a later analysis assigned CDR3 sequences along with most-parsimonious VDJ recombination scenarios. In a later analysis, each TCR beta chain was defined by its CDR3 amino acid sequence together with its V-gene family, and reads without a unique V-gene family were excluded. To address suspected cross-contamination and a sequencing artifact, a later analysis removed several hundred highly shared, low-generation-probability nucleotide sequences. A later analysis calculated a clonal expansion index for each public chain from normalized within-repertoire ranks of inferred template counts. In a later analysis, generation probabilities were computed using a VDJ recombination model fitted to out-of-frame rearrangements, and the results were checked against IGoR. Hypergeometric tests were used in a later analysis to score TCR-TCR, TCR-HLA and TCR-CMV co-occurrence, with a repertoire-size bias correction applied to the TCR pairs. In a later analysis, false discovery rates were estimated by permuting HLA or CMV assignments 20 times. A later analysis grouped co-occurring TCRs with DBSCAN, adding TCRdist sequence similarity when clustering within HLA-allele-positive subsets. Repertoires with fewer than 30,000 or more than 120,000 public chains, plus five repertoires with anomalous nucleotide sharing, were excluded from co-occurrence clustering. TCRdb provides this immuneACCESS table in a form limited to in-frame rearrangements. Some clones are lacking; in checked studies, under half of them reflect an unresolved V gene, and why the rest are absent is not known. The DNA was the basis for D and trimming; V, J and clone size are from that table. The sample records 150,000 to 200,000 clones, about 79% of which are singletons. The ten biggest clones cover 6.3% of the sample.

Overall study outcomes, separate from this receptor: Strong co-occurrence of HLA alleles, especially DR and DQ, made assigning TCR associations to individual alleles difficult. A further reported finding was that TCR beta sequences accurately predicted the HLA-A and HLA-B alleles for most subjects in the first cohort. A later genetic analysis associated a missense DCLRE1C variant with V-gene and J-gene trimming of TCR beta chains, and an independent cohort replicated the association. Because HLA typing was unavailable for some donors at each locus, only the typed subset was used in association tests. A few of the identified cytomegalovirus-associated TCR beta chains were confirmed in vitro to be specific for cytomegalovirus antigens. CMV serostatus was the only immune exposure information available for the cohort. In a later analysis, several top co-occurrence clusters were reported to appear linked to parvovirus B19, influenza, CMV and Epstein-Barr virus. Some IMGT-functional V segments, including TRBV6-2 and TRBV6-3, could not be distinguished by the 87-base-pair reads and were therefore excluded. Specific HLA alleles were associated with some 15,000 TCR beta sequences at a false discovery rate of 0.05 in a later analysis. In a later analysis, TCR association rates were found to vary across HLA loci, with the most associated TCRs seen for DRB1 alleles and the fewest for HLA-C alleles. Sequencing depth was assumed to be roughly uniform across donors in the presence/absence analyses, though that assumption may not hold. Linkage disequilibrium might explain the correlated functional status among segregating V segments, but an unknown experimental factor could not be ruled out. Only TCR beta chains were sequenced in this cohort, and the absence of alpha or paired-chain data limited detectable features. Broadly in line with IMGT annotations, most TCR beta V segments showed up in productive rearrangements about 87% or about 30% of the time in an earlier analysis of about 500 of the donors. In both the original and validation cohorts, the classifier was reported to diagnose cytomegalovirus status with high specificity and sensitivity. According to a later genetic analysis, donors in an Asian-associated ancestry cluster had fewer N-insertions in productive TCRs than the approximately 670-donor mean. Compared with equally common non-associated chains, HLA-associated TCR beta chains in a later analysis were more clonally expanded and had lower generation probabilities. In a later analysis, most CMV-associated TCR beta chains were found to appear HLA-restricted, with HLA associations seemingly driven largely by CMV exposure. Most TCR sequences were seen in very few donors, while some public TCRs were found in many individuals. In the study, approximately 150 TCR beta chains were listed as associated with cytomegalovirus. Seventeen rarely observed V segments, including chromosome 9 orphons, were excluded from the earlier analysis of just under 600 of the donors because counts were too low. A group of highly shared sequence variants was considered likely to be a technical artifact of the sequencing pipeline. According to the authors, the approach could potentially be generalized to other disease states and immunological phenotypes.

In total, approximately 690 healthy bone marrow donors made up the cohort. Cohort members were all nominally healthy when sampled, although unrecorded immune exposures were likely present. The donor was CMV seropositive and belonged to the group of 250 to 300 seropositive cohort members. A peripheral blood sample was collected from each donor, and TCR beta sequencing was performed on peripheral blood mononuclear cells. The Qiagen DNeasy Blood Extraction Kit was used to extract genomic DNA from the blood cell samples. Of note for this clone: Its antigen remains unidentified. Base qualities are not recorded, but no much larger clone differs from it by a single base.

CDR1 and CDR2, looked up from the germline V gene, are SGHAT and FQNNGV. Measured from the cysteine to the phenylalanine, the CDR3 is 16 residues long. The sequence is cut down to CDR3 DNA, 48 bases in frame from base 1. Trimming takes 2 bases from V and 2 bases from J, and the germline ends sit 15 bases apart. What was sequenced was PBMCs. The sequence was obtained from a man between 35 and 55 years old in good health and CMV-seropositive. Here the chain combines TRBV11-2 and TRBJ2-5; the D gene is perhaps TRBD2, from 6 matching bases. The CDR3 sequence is CASSLWLSSEQETQYF. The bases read TGTGCCAGCAGCTTATGGCTATCTAGCGAGCAAGAGACCCAGTACTTC.